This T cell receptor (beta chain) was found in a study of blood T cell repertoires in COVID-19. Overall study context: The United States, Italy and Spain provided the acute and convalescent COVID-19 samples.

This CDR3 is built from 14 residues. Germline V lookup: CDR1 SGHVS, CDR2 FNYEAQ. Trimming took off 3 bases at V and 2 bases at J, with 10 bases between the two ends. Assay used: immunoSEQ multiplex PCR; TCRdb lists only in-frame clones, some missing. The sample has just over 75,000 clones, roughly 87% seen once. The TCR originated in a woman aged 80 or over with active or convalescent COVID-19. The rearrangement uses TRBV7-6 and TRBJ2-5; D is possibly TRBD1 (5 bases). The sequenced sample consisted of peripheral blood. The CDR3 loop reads CASSFFRDQETQYF. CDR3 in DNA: TGTGCCAGCAGCTTTTTCAGGGATCAAGAGACCCAGTACTTC.